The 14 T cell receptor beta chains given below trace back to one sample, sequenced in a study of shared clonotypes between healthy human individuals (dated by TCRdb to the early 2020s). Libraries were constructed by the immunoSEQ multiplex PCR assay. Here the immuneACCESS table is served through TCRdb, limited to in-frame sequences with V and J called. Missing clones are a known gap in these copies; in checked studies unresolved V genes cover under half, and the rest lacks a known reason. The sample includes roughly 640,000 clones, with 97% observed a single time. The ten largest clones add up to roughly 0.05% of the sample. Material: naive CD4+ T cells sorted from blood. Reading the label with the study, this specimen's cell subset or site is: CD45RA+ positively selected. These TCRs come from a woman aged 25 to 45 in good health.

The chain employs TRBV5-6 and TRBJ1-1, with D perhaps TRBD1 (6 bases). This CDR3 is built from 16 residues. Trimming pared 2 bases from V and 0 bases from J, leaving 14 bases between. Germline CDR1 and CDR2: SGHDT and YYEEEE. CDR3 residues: CASSFGPNRVNTEAFF. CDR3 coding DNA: TGTGCCAGCAGCTTTGGACCTAACAGGGTGAACACTGAAGCTTTCTTT.

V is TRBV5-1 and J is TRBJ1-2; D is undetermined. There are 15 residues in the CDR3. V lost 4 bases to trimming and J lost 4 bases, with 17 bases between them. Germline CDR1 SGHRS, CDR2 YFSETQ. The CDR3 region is CASSPTSEGGYGYTF. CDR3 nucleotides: TGCGCCAGCAGCCCAACCTCCGAGGGCGGCTATGGCTACACCTTC. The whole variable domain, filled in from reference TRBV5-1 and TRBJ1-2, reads KAGVTQTPRYLIKTRGQQVTLSCSPISGHRSVSWYQQTPGQGLQFLFEYFSETQRNKGNFPGRFSGRQFSNSRSEMNVSTLELGDSALYLCASSPTSEGGYGYTFGSGTRLTVV.

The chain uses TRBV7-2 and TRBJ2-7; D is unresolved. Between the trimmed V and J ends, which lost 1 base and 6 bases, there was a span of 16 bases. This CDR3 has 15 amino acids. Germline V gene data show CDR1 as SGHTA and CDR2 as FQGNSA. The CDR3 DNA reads TGTGCCAGCAGCTTAGGGGCATGGTCGGGTTTCGAGCAGTACTTC. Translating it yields CASSLGAWSGFEQYF. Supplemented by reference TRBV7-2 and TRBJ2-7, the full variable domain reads GAGVSQSPSNKVTEKGKDVELRCDPISGHTALYWYRQSLGQGLEFLIYFQGNSAPDKSGLPSDRFSAERTGGSVSTLTIQRTQQEDSAVYLCASSLGAWSGFEQYFGPGTRLTVT.

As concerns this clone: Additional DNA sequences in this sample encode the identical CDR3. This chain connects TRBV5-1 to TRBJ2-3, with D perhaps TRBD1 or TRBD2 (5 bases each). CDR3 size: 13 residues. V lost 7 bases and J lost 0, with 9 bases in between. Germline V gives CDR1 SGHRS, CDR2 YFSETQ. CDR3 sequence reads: CASFRDSTDTQYF. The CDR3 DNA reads TGCGCCAGCTTTCGGGACAGCACAGATACGCAGTATTTT.

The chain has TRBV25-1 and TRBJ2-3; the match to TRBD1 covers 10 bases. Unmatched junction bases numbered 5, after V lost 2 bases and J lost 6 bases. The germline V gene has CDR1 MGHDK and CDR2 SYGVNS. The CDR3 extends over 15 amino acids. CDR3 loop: CASSEGTGVVDTQYF. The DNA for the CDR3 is TGTGCCAGCAGTGAAGGGACAGGGGTTGTCGATACGCAGTATTTT.

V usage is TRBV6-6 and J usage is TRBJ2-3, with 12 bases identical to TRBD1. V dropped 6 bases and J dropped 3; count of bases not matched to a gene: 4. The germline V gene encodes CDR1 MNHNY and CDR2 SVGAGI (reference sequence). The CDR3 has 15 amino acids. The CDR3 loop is CASSTGQGATDTQYF. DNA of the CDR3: TGTGCCAGCAGCACGGGACAGGGGGCTACAGATACGCAGTATTTT.

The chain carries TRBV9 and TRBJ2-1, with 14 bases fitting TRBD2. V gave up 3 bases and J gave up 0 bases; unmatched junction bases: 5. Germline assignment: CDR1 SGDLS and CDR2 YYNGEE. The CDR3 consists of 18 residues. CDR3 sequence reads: CASSDGTSGSSSYNEQFF. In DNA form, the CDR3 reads TGTGCCAGCAGCGATGGGACTAGCGGGAGTTCCTCCTACAATGAGCAGTTCTTC. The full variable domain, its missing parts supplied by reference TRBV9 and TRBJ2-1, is DSGVTQTPKHLITATGQRVTLRCSPRSGDLSVYWYQQSLDQGLQFLIQYYNGEERAKGNILERFSAQQFPDLHSELNLSSLELGDSALYFCASSDGTSGSSSYNEQFFGPGTRLTVL.

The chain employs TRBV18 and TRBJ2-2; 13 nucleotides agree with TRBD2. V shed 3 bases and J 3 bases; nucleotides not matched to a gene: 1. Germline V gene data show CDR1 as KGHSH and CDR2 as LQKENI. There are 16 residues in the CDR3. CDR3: CASSPGTSGDTGELFF. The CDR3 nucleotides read TGTGCCAGCTCACCCGGGACTAGCGGGGACACCGGGGAGCTGTTTTTT.

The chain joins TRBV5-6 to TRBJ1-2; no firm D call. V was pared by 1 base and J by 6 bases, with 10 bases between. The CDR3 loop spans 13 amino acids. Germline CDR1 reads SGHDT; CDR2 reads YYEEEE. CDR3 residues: CASSLNRADGYTF. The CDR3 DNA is TGTGCCAGCAGCTTGAATCGGGCTGATGGCTACACCTTC. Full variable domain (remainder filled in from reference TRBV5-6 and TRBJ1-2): DAGVTQSPTHLIKTRGQQVTLRCSPKSGHDTVSWYQQALGQGPQFIFQYYEEEERQRGNFPDRFSGHQFPNYSSELNVNALLLGDSALYLCASSLNRADGYTFGSGTRLTVV.

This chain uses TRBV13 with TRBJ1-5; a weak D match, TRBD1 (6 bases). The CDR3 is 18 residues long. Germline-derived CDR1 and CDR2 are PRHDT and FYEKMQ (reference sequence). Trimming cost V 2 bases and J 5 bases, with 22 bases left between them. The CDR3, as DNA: TGTGCCAGCAGCTTAATGTCCTTGAATCCCGGGGGGCATCAGCCCCAGCATTTT. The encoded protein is CASSLMSLNPGGHQPQHF.

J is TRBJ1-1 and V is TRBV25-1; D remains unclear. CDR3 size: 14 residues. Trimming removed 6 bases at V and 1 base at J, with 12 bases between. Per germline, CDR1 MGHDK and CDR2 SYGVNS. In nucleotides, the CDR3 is TGTGCCAGCAGGGATCGAGGAGGGAACACTGAAGCTTTCTTT. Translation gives CASRDRGGNTEAFF.

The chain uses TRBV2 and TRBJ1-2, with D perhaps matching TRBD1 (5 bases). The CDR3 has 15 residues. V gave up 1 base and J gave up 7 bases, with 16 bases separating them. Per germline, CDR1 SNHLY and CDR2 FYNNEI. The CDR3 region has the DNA TGTGCCAGCAGTGAAGAAACCCGTGGAGGGGTTGGCTACACCTTC. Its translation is CASSEETRGGVGYTF.

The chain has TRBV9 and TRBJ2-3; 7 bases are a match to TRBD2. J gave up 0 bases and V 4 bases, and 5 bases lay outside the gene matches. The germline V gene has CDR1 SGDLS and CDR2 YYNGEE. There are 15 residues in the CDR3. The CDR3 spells CASSTGAGSTDTQYF. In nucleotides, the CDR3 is TGTGCCAGCAGCACGGGAGCGGGAAGCACAGATACGCAGTATTTT.

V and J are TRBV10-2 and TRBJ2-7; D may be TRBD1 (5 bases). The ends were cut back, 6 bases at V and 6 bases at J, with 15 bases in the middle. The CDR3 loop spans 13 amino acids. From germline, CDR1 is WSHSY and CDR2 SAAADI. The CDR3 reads CASSQDRWGEQYF. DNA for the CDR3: TGCGCCAGCAGCCAAGACAGATGGGGCGAGCAGTACTTC.